This TCR beta chain is drawn from a study of control samples from healthy donors and cancer patients. Sequencing used immunoSEQ multiplex PCR; TCRdb keeps in-frame clones, though not all of them. The sample comprises under 150,000 clones, roughly 92% of which are singletons, and about 11% rests with the top ten. This CDR3 has 14 amino acids. V was pared by 0 bases and J by 11 bases, with 16 bases between. In germline, CDR1 is LGHNA, CDR2 YNFKEQ. The sequence derives from a man between 25 and 39 years old in good health. The sequencing input was blood. The rearrangement uses TRBV4-2 and TRBJ1-1; a possible D gene is TRBD1 (5 bases). The CDR3 DNA reads TGTGCCAGCAGCCAAGAACGGGGGTGGCCCTTGGCTTTCTTT. This codes for CASSQERGWPLAFF.